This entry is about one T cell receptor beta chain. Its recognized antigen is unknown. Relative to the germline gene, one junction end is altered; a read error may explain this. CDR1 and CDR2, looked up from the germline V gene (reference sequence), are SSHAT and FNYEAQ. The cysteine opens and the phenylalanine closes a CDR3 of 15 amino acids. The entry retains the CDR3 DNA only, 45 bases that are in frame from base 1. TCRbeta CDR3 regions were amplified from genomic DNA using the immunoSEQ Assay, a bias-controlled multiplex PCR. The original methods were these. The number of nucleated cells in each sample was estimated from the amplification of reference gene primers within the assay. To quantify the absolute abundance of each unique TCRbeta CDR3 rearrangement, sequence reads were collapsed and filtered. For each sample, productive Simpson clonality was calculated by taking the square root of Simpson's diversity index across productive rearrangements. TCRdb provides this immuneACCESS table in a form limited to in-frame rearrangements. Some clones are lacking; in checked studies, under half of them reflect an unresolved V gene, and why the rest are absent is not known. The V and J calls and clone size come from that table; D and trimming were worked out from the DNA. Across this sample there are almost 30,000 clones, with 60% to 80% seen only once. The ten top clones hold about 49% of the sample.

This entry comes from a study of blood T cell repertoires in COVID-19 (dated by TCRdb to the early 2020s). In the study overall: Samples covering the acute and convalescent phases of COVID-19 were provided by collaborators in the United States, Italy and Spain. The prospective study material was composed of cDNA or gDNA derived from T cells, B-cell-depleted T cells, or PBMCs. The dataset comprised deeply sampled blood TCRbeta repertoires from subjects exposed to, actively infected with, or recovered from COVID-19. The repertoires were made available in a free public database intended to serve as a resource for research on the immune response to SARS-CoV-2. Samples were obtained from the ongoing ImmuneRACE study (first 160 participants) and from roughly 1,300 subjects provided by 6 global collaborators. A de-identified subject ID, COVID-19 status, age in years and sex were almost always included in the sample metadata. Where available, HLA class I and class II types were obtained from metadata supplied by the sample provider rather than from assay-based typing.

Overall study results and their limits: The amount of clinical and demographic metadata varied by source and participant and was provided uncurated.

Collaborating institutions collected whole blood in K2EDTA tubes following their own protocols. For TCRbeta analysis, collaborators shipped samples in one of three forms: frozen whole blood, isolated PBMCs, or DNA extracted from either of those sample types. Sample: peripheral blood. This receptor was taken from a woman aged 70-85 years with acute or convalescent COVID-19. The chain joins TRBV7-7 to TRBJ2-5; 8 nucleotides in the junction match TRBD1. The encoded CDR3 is CASSRRSTGEETQYF. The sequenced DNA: TGTGCTAGCAGCCGACGGTCGACAGGGGAAGAGACCCAGTACTTC.